The 29 T cell receptor beta chains below were found in one sample sequenced in a study of T cells in localized non-small cell lung cancer. Generated by immunoSEQ multiplex PCR, the TCRdb table keeps only in-frame clones and is missing some. The table records 27,000 or so clones, approximately 78% of them present only once. This specimen was peripheral blood, taken before any cancer treatment. These receptors came from a woman aged 40-69 years with stage I lung adenocarcinoma.

In DNA, the CDR3 is TGTGCCAGCAGCTTGGGACTAGCGGGGGCCCTCACAGATACGCAGTATTTT. It specifies CASSLGLAGALTDTQYF. The chain joins TRBV7-3 to TRBJ2-3; TRBD2 agrees at 14 bases. Trimming removed 3 bases from V and 2 bases from J; junction bases left unmatched: 4. Germline loops: CDR1 SGHTA, CDR2 FQGTGA. The CDR3 runs 17 residues.

The chain carries TRBV10-3 and TRBJ2-1, with D possibly TRBD1 on 6 matching bases. Trimming removed 5 bases at V and 4 bases at J, with 15 bases between. Germline CDR1 reads ENHRY; CDR2 reads SYGVKD. The CDR3 covers 15 residues. CDR3 residues: CAISPSQQGYNEQFF. For the CDR3, the DNA is TGTGCCATCAGTCCCTCCCAGCAGGGGTACAATGAGCAGTTCTTC.

V is TRBV6-5 and J is TRBJ1-1; TRBD1 might be the D (5 bases). The CDR3 covers 14 residues. Between the trimmed V and J ends, which lost 3 bases and 4 bases, there was a span of 12 bases. In germline, CDR1 is MNHEY, CDR2 SVGAGI. CDR3 protein: CASSYGAFGTEAFF. CDR3 nucleotide sequence: TGTGCCAGCAGTTATGGGGCTTTTGGCACTGAAGCTTTCTTT.

The V and J genes are TRBV15 and TRBJ2-5; D gene unclear. V lost 3 bases, J lost 2 bases, and 13 bases lay in between. Germline V lookup: CDR1 LNHNV, CDR2 YYDKDF (reference sequence). The CDR3 length is 15 residues. This CDR3 reads CATSSEIWWQETQYF. Written as DNA, the CDR3 is TGTGCCACCAGCAGTGAAATCTGGTGGCAAGAGACCCAGTACTTC.

The chain links TRBV7-2 to TRBJ2-5; D might be TRBD1 or TRBD2, each matching 5 bases. The CDR3 contains 15 residues. Germline CDR1 SGHTA, CDR2 FQGNSA. V lost 4 bases, J lost 2 bases, and 14 bases lay in between. CDR3 DNA: TGTGCCAGCAGCTGGGGGATCCTGGGGCAAGAGACCCAGTACTTC. It codes for CASSWGILGQETQYF.

This chain joins TRBV5-1 and TRBJ2-3; no clear D gene. Looked up from germline, CDR1 is SGHRS and CDR2 is YFSETQ. V was shortened by 3 bases and J by 9 bases, with 8 bases between the two germline ends. The CDR3 totals 11 residues. The CDR3 nucleotides read TGCGCCAGCAGCTCGACTTTCACGCAGTATTTT. It specifies CASSSTFTQYF. The complete variable domain, with remaining parts taken from reference TRBV5-1 and TRBJ2-3, reads KAGVTQTPRYLIKTRGQQVTLSCSPISGHRSVSWYQQTPGQGLQFLFEYFSETQRNKGNFPGRFSGRQFSNSRSEMNVSTLELGDSALYLCASSSTFTQYFGPGTRLTVL.

The chain links TRBV6-5 to TRBJ1-5; 7 nucleotides line up with TRBD1. Germline V CDR1 and CDR2: MNHEY, SVGAGI. The V segment lost 7 bases and the J segment 1 base; nucleotides outside the gene matches: 7. The CDR3 is 15 amino acids. CDR3 DNA: TGTGCCAGCAAATATTACAGGGGCAGCAATCAGCCCCAGCATTTT. Its protein is CASKYYRGSNQPQHF.

V usage is TRBV14 and J usage is TRBJ1-1; D not resolved. From germline, CDR1 is SGHDN and CDR2 FVKESK. Trimming shortened V by 8 bases and J by 11 bases, and 6 bases separated the two germline ends. The CDR3 is 8 amino acids. The CDR3 loop reads CASFMAFF. The CDR3, as DNA: TGTGCCAGCTTCATGGCTTTCTTT.

The chain combines TRBV19 with TRBJ1-5; TRBD1 matches at 8 bases. The CDR3 runs to 13 residues. Germline V gene lookup returns CDR1 LNHDA and CDR2 SQIVND (reference sequence). J was trimmed by 4 bases and V by 9 bases; bases with no gene match: 5. The CDR3 DNA reads as TGTGCCAGCTCCGGGACAGGAAATCAGCCCCAGCATTTT. Translated: CASSGTGNQPQHF. The variable domain in full, with the rest retrieved from reference TRBV19 and TRBJ1-5, is DGGITQSPKYLFRKEGQNVTLSCEQNLNHDAMYWYRQDPGQGLRLIYYSQIVNDFQKGDIAEGYSVSREKKESFPLTVTSAQKNPTAFYLCASSGTGNQPQHFGDGTRLSIL.

This clone is medium-sized (0.01 to 0.1%). The CDR3 region has the DNA TGTGCCAGCAGGTACCGAACTAATGAAAAACTGTTTTTT. This sequence encodes CASRYRTNEKLFF. V gene TRBV2 combines with J gene TRBJ1-4, with no clear D. The V end lost 6 bases, the J end lost 1 base, and 6 bases lay between the germline ends. The CDR3 sequence is 13 residues long. CDR1 is SNHLY and CDR2 is FYNNEI in the germline V gene.

The chain's CDR3 is CASSFGTRNPPSPHGTTYEQYF. CDR3 coding DNA: TGTGCCAGCAGCTTTGGGACACGAAATCCTCCGTCCCCACACGGGACCACCTACGAGCAGTACTTC. The gene calls are TRBV7-8 and TRBJ2-7, with D tentatively TRBD1 (6 bases). This CDR3 region has 22 residues. The V and J ends lost 3 bases and 2 bases respectively, with 35 bases between them. Germline lookup yields CDR1 SGHVS and CDR2 FQNEAQ.

The chain employs TRBV7-8 and TRBJ2-7; 8 bases are shared with TRBD2. Germline CDR1 reads SGHVS; CDR2 reads FQNEAQ. The CDR3 is 13 amino acids. V gave up 5 bases and J gave up 7 bases; unmatched junction bases: 7. CDR3 in amino acids: CASSRGGTREQYF. The CDR3, as DNA: TGTGCCAGCAGCAGGGGGGGGACTAGGGAGCAGTACTTC.

The chain combines TRBV5-6 with TRBJ1-4, with D perhaps matching TRBD1 (5 bases). The CDR3 totals 15 residues. The germline V gene encodes CDR1 SGHDT and CDR2 YYEEEE. V gave up 4 bases and J gave up 8 bases, with 18 bases separating them. The CDR3 region has the DNA TGTGCCAGCAGCGACGCCGGGACCGGTGGGGAAAAACTGTTTTTT. It is translated as CASSDAGTGGEKLFF.

The chain combines TRBV4-1 with TRBJ2-1; 8 bases fit TRBD1. The CDR3 has 15 residues. The germline V gene encodes CDR1 MGHRA and CDR2 YSYEKL. V shed 5 bases and J 7 bases; nucleotides not matched to a gene: 10. CDR3 protein: CASSAQGADKNEQFF. CDR3 sequence (DNA): TGCGCCAGCAGCGCCCAGGGGGCGGATAAGAATGAGCAGTTCTTC.

The rearrangement uses TRBV5-6 and TRBJ1-2; no clear D gene. From germline, CDR1 is SGHDT and CDR2 YYEEEE. The ends were cut back, 0 bases at V and 8 bases at J, with 8 bases in the middle. The CDR3 runs to 12 residues. The CDR3 DNA reads TGTGCCAGCAGCTTGGGCAGAGGCGGCTACACCTTC. Its protein is CASSLGRGGYTF.

This rearrangement joins TRBV6-4 to TRBJ1-5, with TRBD1 identical over 7 bases. This CDR3 is built from 13 residues. V lost 3 bases to trimming and J lost 6 bases; unmatched junction nucleotides: 2. Looked up from germline, CDR1 is MRHNA and CDR2 is SNTAGT. CDR3 loop: CASSENRGQPQHF. CDR3 in DNA: TGTGCCAGCAGTGAAAACAGGGGTCAGCCCCAGCATTTT.

This chain joins TRBV15 and TRBJ2-1; D may be TRBD1 (5 bases). Trimming took off 5 bases at V and 7 bases at J, with 18 bases between the two ends. CDR3 size: 15 residues. Germline V gene sequence: CDR1 LNHNV, CDR2 YYDKDF (reference sequence). Here the CDR3 DNA reads TGTGCCACCAGCTCCCCCCAGGGTCGTAGGAATGAGCAGTTCTTC. As protein: CATSSPQGRRNEQFF.

The chain couples TRBV10-3 to TRBJ1-3; tentative D call: TRBD1 (6 bases). The length of the CDR3 is 13 residues. Germline CDR1 is ENHRY and CDR2 is SYGVKD. V lost 6 bases and J lost 8, with 14 bases in between. The CDR3 region has the DNA TGTGCCATCAGCTTCACAGGGCTTGACACCATATATTTT. It specifies CAISFTGLDTIYF.

The V call is TRBV5-6, the J call TRBJ1-2; D is undetermined. This CDR3 region has 14 residues. Trimming pared 2 bases from V and 6 bases from J, leaving 14 bases between. The V gene's germline CDR1 is SGHDT and CDR2 YYEEEE. For the CDR3, the DNA is TGTGCCAGCAGCTTTATCCTGACATCTCATGGCTACACCTTC. This gives the protein CASSFILTSHGYTF.

V is TRBV18 and J is TRBJ1-2, with 8 bases lining up with TRBD1. Losses at the gene ends were 2 bases for V and 6 bases for J; bases not matched to a gene: 5. CDR3 length equals 14 residues. CDR1 and CDR2 from the germline V gene are KGHSH and LQKENI. The CDR3 loop is CASSPARGLNGYTF. CDR3 nucleotide sequence: TGTGCCAGCTCACCAGCCAGGGGGCTGAATGGCTACACCTTC.

The table lists this clone with a few counts. The rearrangement uses TRBV6-5 and TRBJ1-2; TRBD1 might be the D (5 bases). CDR1 is MNHEY and CDR2 is SVGAGI in the germline V gene. This CDR3 has 14 amino acids. V shed 5 bases and J shed 6 bases, with 16 bases lying between them. The CDR3 is CASSGGRAVDGYTF. CDR3 DNA: TGTGCCAGCAGTGGGGGACGGGCGGTTGATGGCTACACCTTC.

V is TRBV5-4 and J is TRBJ2-2; D uncertain. Germline CDR1 is SGHNT and CDR2 is YYREEE (reference sequence). The CDR3 consists of 14 residues. The V end lost 0 bases, the J end lost 3 bases, and 6 bases lay between the germline ends. CDR3 DNA: TGTGCCAGCAGCTTGGGGGTGGACACCGGGGAGCTGTTTTTT. It yields the protein CASSLGVDTGELFF.

A single count supports this clone. The gene calls are TRBV18 and TRBJ2-7; 10 bases map to TRBD2. CDR3 length: 15 amino acids. Per the germline V gene, CDR1 is KGHSH and CDR2 is LQKENI. J gave up 1 base and V 3 bases, and 3 bases lay outside the gene matches. CDR3 bases: TGTGCCAGCTCACCTAGCGGGGGGATATCCTACGAGCAGTACTTC. It yields the protein CASSPSGGISYEQYF.

The chain recombines TRBV10-3 with TRBJ2-1, with D perhaps TRBD1 or TRBD2 (5 bases each). In germline, CDR1 is ENHRY, CDR2 SYGVKD. This CDR3 region has 13 residues. The germline V and J ends were trimmed by 6 bases and 12 bases, with 18 bases remaining between them. This CDR3 is CAIRPREKGGQFF. CDR3 nucleotide sequence: TGTGCCATCAGGCCCAGGGAGAAGGGCGGGCAGTTCTTC.

The rearrangement links TRBV29-1 to TRBJ2-5; 8 bases align to TRBD1. Germline CDR1 and CDR2: SQVTM and ANQGSEA. The CDR3 has 15 residues. The junction had 14 bases not matched to a gene; V was cut back by 6 bases and J by 5 bases. This chain's CDR3 is CSVPGDRPKMETQYF. The CDR3 nucleotides are TGCAGCGTGCCGGGGGACAGGCCCAAGATGGAGACCCAGTACTTC.

V and J are TRBV10-3 and TRBJ1-2, with D perhaps matching TRBD1 (5 bases). Germline lookup yields CDR1 ENHRY and CDR2 SYGVKD. The ends were cut back, 5 bases at V and 7 bases at J, with 17 bases in the middle. This CDR3 is built from 14 residues. CDR3 protein: CAISRDGNVGGYTF. The CDR3 coding sequence is TGTGCCATCAGTCGGGACGGCAACGTTGGTGGCTACACCTTC.

This clone has just a few counts. The V gene is TRBV9, the J gene TRBJ1-5; D ambiguous. CDR3 length: 15 amino acids. The ends were cut back, 0 bases at V and 1 base at J, with 8 bases in the middle. Germline V lookup: CDR1 SGDLS, CDR2 YYNGEE. The CDR3 nucleotides read TGTGCCAGCAGCGTAGCGGGGTGGAGCAATCAGCCCCAGCATTTT. Amino acid sequence: CASSVAGWSNQPQHF. Based on the CDR3 plus reference TRBV9 and TRBJ1-5, the full variable domain is DSGVTQTPKHLITATGQRVTLRCSPRSGDLSVYWYQQSLDQGLQFLIQYYNGEERAKGNILERFSAQQFPDLHSELNLSSLELGDSALYFCASSVAGWSNQPQHFGDGTRLSIL.

The V and J genes are TRBV5-1 and TRBJ2-1; TRBD1 matches at 7 bases. This CDR3 comprises 13 residues. Trimming removed 0 bases from V and 8 bases from J; junction bases left unmatched: 2. Germline V gene lookup returns CDR1 SGHRS and CDR2 YFSETQ. The CDR3 protein is CASSLGDRDEQFF. The CDR3 region has the DNA TGCGCCAGCAGCTTGGGAGACAGGGATGAGCAGTTCTTC.

The chain joins TRBV6-5 to TRBJ1-5; D is ambiguous. From germline, CDR1 is MNHEY and CDR2 SVGAGI. V was cut by 8 bases and J by 0 bases, with 8 bases left in between. The CDR3 loop spans 13 amino acids. The CDR3 DNA reads as TGTGCCAGCGGGCGACATAGCAATCAGCCCCAGCATTTT. Translating gives CASGRHSNQPQHF.